A selection of T cell receptor beta chains follows, all from one sample in a study of cytomegalovirus exposure and HLA in healthy donors. Measured with immunoSEQ multiplex PCR; TCRdb has only the in-frame clones, and not every one. Counted here are some 130,000 clones, about 80% occurring once; the ten biggest clones make up 5% to 8.5%. Sequenced: PBMCs. The receptors were gathered from a man between 35 and 55 years old in good health and CMV-seropositive. Each CDR3 is given with its conserved first and last residue. D genes are given only for firm matches. Size values are once, few and many counts, or a class for expanded clones, and some rows have none.

D gene,J gene,clone size,V gene,CDR3 protein,CDR3 DNA
-,TRBJ2-2,once,TRBV7-2,CASSRYYTGGLFF,TGTGCCAGCAGCCGTTACTACACCGGGGGGCTGTTTTTT
-,TRBJ1-5,-,TRBV4-2,CASSPGQSNQPQHF,TGTGCCAGCAGCCCAGGACAGAGCAATCAGCCCCAGCATTTT
-,TRBJ2-1,-,TRBV5-1,CASSLLQGPNEQFF,TGCGCCAGCAGCTTGCTCCAGGGCCCCAATGAGCAGTTCTTC
TRBD1,TRBJ1-1,-,TRBV9,CASSVEPTGVWTEAFF,TGTGCCAGCAGCGTAGAACCGACAGGGGTTTGGACTGAAGCTTTCTTT
TRBD1,TRBJ2-5,-,TRBV5-4,CASSPDRGQETQYF,TGTGCCAGCAGCCCCGACAGGGGCCAAGAGACCCAGTACTTC
-,TRBJ2-7,-,TRBV6-5,CASSDSENEQYF,TGTGCCAGCAGTGACAGCGAAAACGAGCAGTACTTC
TRBD1,TRBJ1-1,-,TRBV10-1,CASSESEGRGDTEAFF,TGCGCCAGCAGTGAGTCGGAGGGCAGGGGGGATACTGAAGCTTTCTTT
TRBD2,TRBJ2-1,-,TRBV7-3,CASSFAGGSPNEQFF,TGTGCCAGCAGCTTTGCGGGAGGATCGCCCAATGAGCAGTTCTTC
-,TRBJ1-6,few,TRBV6-1,CASSRGRNYNSPLHF,TGTGCCAGCAGTAGGGGAAGGAACTATAATTCACCCCTCCACTTT
-,TRBJ1-5,-,TRBV2,CASSGTERFQPQHF,TGTGCCAGCAGTGGCACCGAGAGATTTCAGCCCCAGCATTTT
TRBD1,TRBJ2-1,-,TRBV28,CASSPRTGSTYNEQFF,TGTGCCAGCAGTCCGCGGACAGGGAGTACCTACAATGAGCAGTTCTTC
TRBD1,TRBJ2-7,-,TRBV7-9,CASSVTGGADEQYF,TGTGCCAGCAGCGTGACAGGGGGCGCGGACGAGCAGTACTTC
-,TRBJ1-2,-,TRBV19,CASSITQGIDGYTF,TGTGCCAGTAGTATCACCCAGGGGATCGATGGCTACACCTTC
-,TRBJ2-7,-,TRBV11-2,CASSLQSSYEQYF,TGTGCCAGCAGCTTGCAAAGCTCCTACGAGCAGTACTTC
-,TRBJ1-5,-,TRBV28,CASSPTGPKVGQPQHF,TGTGCCAGCAGTCCGACGGGTCCCAAGGTGGGTCAGCCCCAGCATTTT
-,TRBJ1-1,-,TRBV6-5,CASSPGQMNTEAFF,TGTGCCAGCAGCCCTGGACAGATGAACACTGAAGCTTTCTTT
-,TRBJ2-7,-,TRBV9,CASSVLRGDEQYF,TGTGCCAGCAGCGTACTCAGGGGAGACGAGCAGTACTTC
TRBD2,TRBJ2-3,-,TRBV13,CASSMIGLAGVADTQYF,TGTGCCAGCAGCATGATAGGACTAGCGGGAGTTGCAGATACGCAGTATTTT
TRBD1,TRBJ2-3,-,TRBV2,CASSPLTGGGTDTQYF,TGTGCCAGCAGTCCTCTGACAGGGGGCGGCACAGATACGCAGTATTTT
-,TRBJ1-5,-,TRBV5-8,CASSAGTTYSNQPQHF,TGTGCCAGCAGCGCAGGGACAACTTATAGCAATCAGCCCCAGCATTTT
TRBD1,TRBJ1-5,-,TRBV30,CAWSAHRGRQYQPQHF,TGTGCCTGGAGTGCGCACAGGGGTAGGCAATACCAGCCCCAGCATTTT
-,TRBJ1-4,-,TRBV6-1,CASIRRGSNEKLFF,TGTGCCAGCATCAGACGGGGATCTAATGAAAAACTGTTTTTT
-,TRBJ2-5,-,TRBV14,CASSPQVAVQETQYF,TGTGCCAGCAGCCCGCAAGTGGCGGTCCAAGAGACCCAGTACTTC
-,TRBJ2-3,-,TRBV20-1,CSAPRSDTQYF,TGCAGTGCTCCAAGGAGCGATACGCAGTATTTT
-,TRBJ2-4,-,TRBV7-9,CASSHRGGIAKNIQYF,TGTGCCAGCAGCCACAGGGGGGGGATAGCCAAAAACATTCAGTACTTC
-,TRBJ2-7,-,TRBV14,CASSQWDTRYEQYF,TGTGCCAGCAGCCAATGGGACACTAGGTACGAGCAGTACTTC
TRBD2,TRBJ2-7,-,TRBV10-3,CAISDSSGGTYEQYF,TGTGCCATCAGTGATTCTAGCGGGGGGACCTACGAGCAGTACTTC
TRBD1,TRBJ1-2,-,TRBV5-1,CASSLGGQPYGYTF,TGCGCCAGCAGCTTGGGGGGACAGCCCTATGGCTACACCTTC
-,TRBJ1-1,-,TRBV7-9,CASSSGQNTEAFF,TGTGCCAGCAGCTCGGGACAGAACACTGAAGCTTTCTTT
TRBD2,TRBJ2-7,-,TRBV19,CASSIPGLAGSYEQYF,TGTGCCAGTAGTATCCCTGGACTAGCGGGGTCCTACGAGCAGTACTTC
TRBD1,TRBJ2-1,-,TRBV5-1,CASSQQGSYNEQFF,TGCGCCAGCAGCCAACAGGGGTCCTACAATGAGCAGTTCTTC
-,TRBJ2-7,-,TRBV21-1,CASSTRLAGSYEQYF,TGTGCCAGCAGCACTCGACTAGCGGGTTCCTACGAGCAGTACTTC
-,TRBJ1-3,-,TRBV11-2,CASSLDSISGNTIYF,TGTGCCAGCAGCTTGGACAGTATCTCTGGAAACACCATATATTTT
-,TRBJ1-2,-,TRBV9,CASSVGREGGYTF,TGTGCCAGCAGCGTAGGACGGGAGGGTGGCTACACCTTC
TRBD1,TRBJ2-7,-,TRBV5-1,CASSLGTGGDYEQYF,TGCGCCAGCAGCCTGGGGACAGGGGGTGACTACGAGCAGTACTTC
-,TRBJ2-7,-,TRBV6-1,CASSEGGSPYEQYF,TGTGCCAGCAGTGAAGGCGGGTCGCCCTACGAGCAGTACTTC
-,TRBJ1-3,-,TRBV5-1,CASSSGGVNSGNTIYF,TGCGCCAGCAGCTCGGGGGGGGTTAACTCTGGAAACACCATATATTTT
-,TRBJ2-1,-,TRBV6-4,CASSDLAYNEQFF,TGTGCCAGCAGTGACCTCGCCTACAATGAGCAGTTCTTC
TRBD2,TRBJ2-2,-,TRBV5-5,CASSVLAGGTNTGELFF,TGTGCCAGCAGCGTACTAGCGGGAGGGACGAACACCGGGGAGCTGTTTTTT
TRBD2,TRBJ2-1,-,TRBV10-3,CASVNGRAGAEQFF,TGTGCCAGCGTGAACGGGAGGGCCGGTGCTGAGCAGTTCTTC
TRBD1,TRBJ1-3,-,TRBV5-5,CASSEGQGYTIYF,TGTGCCAGCAGCGAGGGACAGGGTTACACCATATATTTT
-,TRBJ2-3,-,TRBV27,CASSSVSTDTQYF,TGTGCCAGCAGTTCTGTGAGCACAGATACGCAGTATTTT
-,TRBJ2-1,-,TRBV7-2,CASSLEIEDEQFF,TGTGCCAGCAGCTTAGAAATTGAGGATGAGCAGTTCTTC
TRBD1,TRBJ2-7,-,TRBV5-1,CASSGDRAEQYF,TGCGCCAGCAGCGGGGACAGGGCCGAGCAGTACTTC